By proportion, the clone carrying this T cell receptor beta chain is medium-sized. Its antigen is not identified. The QIAseq Immune Repertoire TCR panel built the libraries from roughly 15 ng of total RNA. TCRdb reanalysed the reads using MiXCR and keeps one entry per CDR3 protein. The data show several hundred distinct CDR3 sequences, 8% to 10% seen once. The CDR3 runs 20 residues. The germline V gene encodes CDR1 MNHEY and CDR2 SMNVEV (reference sequence). Trimming took off 6 bases at V and 0 bases at J, with 26 bases between the two ends. This record comes from a study of circulating CD8 cells and anti-PD-1 response in melanoma. Study-level results: Generally, no replicate experiments were performed. At M1, fewer than 8% of TRB clonotypes appeared in multiple subsets.

From live CD3+CD8+TCRalphabeta+ cells, four PD-1 and/or TIGIT subsets were sorted. The origin of this receptor is a human donor with melanoma. The sequences come from CD8+ T cells from PBMCs, collected at baseline or after one month of anti-PD-1 therapy (not recorded which). This chain connects TRBV27 to TRBJ1-4; unclear D gene. The CDR3 loop is CASRATSGGWRDATNEKLFF. CDR3 DNA sequence: TGTGCCAGCAGAGCTACCTCAGGAGGATGGAGGGATGCAACTAATGAAAAACTGTTTTTT.